This T cell receptor beta chain was retrieved from a study of type 1 regulatory T cells. Study-wide context: T-allo10 is a Tr1-enriched, alloantigen-specific CD4 T cell product made in vitro.

Trimming shortened V by 6 bases and J by 2 bases, and 13 bases separated the two germline ends. The CDR3 is made up of 15 amino acids. Germline-derived CDR1 and CDR2 are ENHRY and SYGVKD. TCRdb reprocessed the reads via MiXCR and lists one record per CDR3 protein. The data contain roughly 68,000 distinct CDR3 sequences, about 69% of them seen just once; the ten biggest clones take up 7% to 8.5%. This clonotype was detected only a few times. Its antigen is currently unknown. T-allo10 cells from the graft donor were described as anergic, host-alloantigen-specific, and alloantigen-specific suppressors. The receptor was isolated from a human donor in good health. The chain links TRBV10-3 to TRBJ2-2; D is unresolved. Material: cultured T cells, either the whole culture or a sorted T cell fraction (not recorded which). The subset was: Tr1-enriched cell product generated in vitro against host alloantigens. In DNA form, the CDR3 reads TGTGCCATCAGGGCGGTACAGATAAACACCGGGGAGCTGTTTTTT. Translated, it gives CAIRAVQINTGELFF.